Listed below are T cell receptor beta chains from one sample, sequenced in a study of blood T cell repertoires in COVID-19. Profiling relied on immunoSEQ multiplex PCR, and the TCRdb table lists in-frame clones only, not all of them. The table shows 90,000 or so clones, with 80% to 90% occurring only once. Sequencing was performed on peripheral blood. The receptors here all came from a man aged 80 or over with acute or convalescent COVID-19. CDR3s include the opening cysteine and the closing phenylalanine or tryptophan. Fields, in order: CDR3 protein, V gene, J gene.

CASSLWANQPQHF	TRBV7-9	TRBJ1-5
CASSPRQGSRYGYTF	TRBV7-8	TRBJ1-2
CASSLTTRTEAFF	TRBV5-6	TRBJ1-1
CASSPGQGEVRETQYF	TRBV18	TRBJ2-5
CASSLAWTGGLNTEAFF	TRBV7-9	TRBJ1-1
CSVEEAGSEKLFF	TRBV29-1	TRBJ1-4
CASIIGAQGTTGELFF	TRBV5-5	TRBJ2-2
CASSDSEVTDTQYF	TRBV6-4	TRBJ2-3
CASSAQGNQPQHF	TRBV7-3	TRBJ1-5
CASSMDRNQPQHF	TRBV19	TRBJ1-5
CASSYLTSRTYEQYF	TRBV11-3	TRBJ2-7
CASSLSGGIGNTIYF	TRBV5-5	TRBJ1-3
CASSFAGGEGAEAFF	TRBV5-1	TRBJ1-1
CASSPTGTGGGKLFF	TRBV27	TRBJ1-4
CASANSGDRENTIYF	TRBV21-1	TRBJ1-3
CASSPPGGHGYTF	TRBV6-6	TRBJ1-2
CASSSGADSFYGYTF	TRBV5-6	TRBJ1-2
CASSERQGLSNQPQHF	TRBV6-1	TRBJ1-5
CARSSIVYYEQYF	TRBV7-5	TRBJ2-7
CASSSSQGPGTEAFF	TRBV2	TRBJ1-1
CASSFSTGMNTEAFF	TRBV7-9	TRBJ1-1
CASSRERELFF	TRBV19	TRBJ2-2
CASSQSLGGEKLFF	TRBV4-1	TRBJ1-4
CASGGQGATTPYF	TRBV2	TRBJ2-7
CASSPPGQGHTEAFF	TRBV5-1	TRBJ1-1
CASSQPPGQGQETQYF	TRBV14	TRBJ2-5
CASSLETGVNEKLFF	TRBV5-1	TRBJ1-4
CASSSLAGPGSNEQFF	TRBV5-5	TRBJ2-1
CASTAGQGNSNQPQHF	TRBV10-2	TRBJ1-5
CSVAGGMGEKLFF	TRBV29-1	TRBJ1-4
CSAFYNYEQYF	TRBV20-1	TRBJ2-7
CASSPGSVYGYTF	TRBV25-1	TRBJ1-2